One TCR beta chain is described in this entry. The antigen is undetermined. The PCR employed 60 Vbeta primers together with 13 Jbeta primers. The method was immunoSEQ multiplex PCR; TCRdb's version includes in-frame clones alone and lacks a portion of them. The data contain roughly 150,000 clones, roughly 80% of them singletons. V was shortened by 8 bases and J by 3 bases, with 14 bases between the two germline ends. The germline CDR1 and CDR2 sequences are LNHDA and SQIVND (reference sequence). The CDR3 runs to 14 residues. The data originate from a study of cytomegalovirus exposure and HLA in healthy donors. Study information: Inside one of the first data releases sat about 85 million unique TCRs taken from HLA-typed donors. Study-wide results and caveats: Later on, a genetic analysis was performed. It linked a missense variant in DCLRE1C with V- and J-gene trimming of TCR beta.

Source material: PBMCs. J is TRBJ1-5 and V is TRBV19, with D unresolved. This clonotype originated in a middle-aged woman in good health and CMV-seronegative. CDR3 in DNA: TGTGCCAGTCACCAGGCGAGTTACAATCAGCCCCAGCATTTT. It codes for CASHQASYNQPQHF. The whole variable domain, remainder taken from reference TRBV19 and TRBJ1-5, is DGGITQSPKYLFRKEGQNVTLSCEQNLNHDAMYWYRQDPGQGLRLIYYSQIVNDFQKGDIAEGYSVSREKKESFPLTVTSAQKNPTAFYLCASHQASYNQPQHFGDGTRLSIL.